This entry is about one T cell receptor beta chain. Its matching antigen is unknown. The germline V gene has CDR1 SGHDT and CDR2 YYEEEE. The J segment lost 3 bases and the V segment lost 0 bases, leaving 1 base of the junction unmatched. CDR3 length equals 16 residues. The sample originates from a study of T cell repertoires in ileal Crohn's disease. Study-wide results and limits: High-frequency clones were more common in sorted CD8 than CD4 cells.

Libraries were prepared by immunoSEQ multiplex PCR; TCRdb keeps only in-frame clonotypes and omits some of them. The top ten hold 5.5% to 6% of the sample, which has some 14,000 clones, about 70% seen once. The rearrangement joins TRBV5-6 to TRBJ2-3, with 13 bases matching TRBD2. This clonotype was obtained from an adult with Crohn's disease. The sequencing sample was made of ileal tissue. The CDR3 DNA reads as TGTGCCAGCAGCTTGGGGACTAGCGGGGGAACAGATACGCAGTATTTT. The encoded protein is CASSLGTSGGTDTQYF.